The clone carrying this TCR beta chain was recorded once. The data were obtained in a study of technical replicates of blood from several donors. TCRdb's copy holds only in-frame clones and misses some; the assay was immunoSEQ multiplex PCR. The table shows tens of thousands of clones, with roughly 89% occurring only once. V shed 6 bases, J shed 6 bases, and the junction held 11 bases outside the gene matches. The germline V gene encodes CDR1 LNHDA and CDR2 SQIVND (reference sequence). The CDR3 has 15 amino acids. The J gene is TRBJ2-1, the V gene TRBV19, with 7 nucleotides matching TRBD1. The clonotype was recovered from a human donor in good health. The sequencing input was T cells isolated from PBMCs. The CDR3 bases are TGTGCCAGTAGCCCCGCTCCGACAGGGACCAATGAGCAGTTCTTC. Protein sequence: CASSPAPTGTNEQFF.